This T cell receptor beta chain was sequenced for a study of T cells in Graves' hyperthyroidism and ophthalmopathy. General study results and limits: Blood held most thyroid clonotypes expanded above 0.001 frequency.

Regarding this clonotype: Its antigen is currently unknown. Possible read error: a much larger clone is one base away.

The CDR3 loop spans 14 amino acids. The V end lost 6 bases, the J end lost 4 bases, and 15 bases lay between the germline ends. The germline gives CDR1 LNHNV, CDR2 YYDKDF (reference sequence). Amplified TCR beta CDR3 regions came from RNA transcripts. HTBI primers drove first-round RT-PCR of the TCR CDR3. MiXCR, run by TCRdb on the multiplex PCR reads, gives a single entry per CDR3 protein. Among over 700,000 distinct CDR3 sequences listed, around 39% were seen once. Recently diagnosed hyperthyroidism of less than 2 months' duration affected patients aged 18 to 65. Each diagnosis was grounded in clinical symptoms, serum thyroxine and TRAb, thyroid ultrasound, and orbital computed tomography. The authors took PBMCs from 10 ml fresh peripheral blood.

The sequence came from a man between 18 and 29 years old with Graves' hyperthyroidism. This chain connects TRBV15 to TRBJ2-5, with D maybe TRBD1 (6 bases). Sequences were obtained from blood. CDR3 sequence (DNA): TGTGCCACCAGGAGGACTGGGACATTAGAGACCCAGTACTTC. It yields the protein CATRRTGTLETQYF.